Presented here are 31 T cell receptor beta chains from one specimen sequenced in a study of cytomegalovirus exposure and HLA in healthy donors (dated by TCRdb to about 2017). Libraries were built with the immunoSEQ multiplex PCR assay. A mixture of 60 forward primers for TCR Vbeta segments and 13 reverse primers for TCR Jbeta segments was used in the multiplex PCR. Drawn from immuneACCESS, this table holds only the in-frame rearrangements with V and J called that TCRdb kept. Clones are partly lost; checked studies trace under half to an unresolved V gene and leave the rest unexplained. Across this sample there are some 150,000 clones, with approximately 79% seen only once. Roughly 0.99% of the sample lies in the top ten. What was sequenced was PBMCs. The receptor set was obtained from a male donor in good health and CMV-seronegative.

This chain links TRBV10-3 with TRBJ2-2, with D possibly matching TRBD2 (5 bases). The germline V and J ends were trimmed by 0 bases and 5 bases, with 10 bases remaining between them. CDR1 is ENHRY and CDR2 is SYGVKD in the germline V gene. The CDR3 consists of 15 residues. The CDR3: CAISESGTGTGELFF. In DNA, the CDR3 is TGTGCCATCAGTGAGTCGGGCACGGGGACCGGGGAGCTGTTTTTT.

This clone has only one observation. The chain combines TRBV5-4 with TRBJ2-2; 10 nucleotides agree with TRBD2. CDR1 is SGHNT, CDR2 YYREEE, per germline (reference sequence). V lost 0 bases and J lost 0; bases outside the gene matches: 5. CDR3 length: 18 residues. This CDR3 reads CASSLAGSGGSNTGELFF. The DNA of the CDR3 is TGTGCCAGCAGCTTGGCTGGTAGCGGGGGGTCGAACACCGGGGAGCTGTTTTTT.

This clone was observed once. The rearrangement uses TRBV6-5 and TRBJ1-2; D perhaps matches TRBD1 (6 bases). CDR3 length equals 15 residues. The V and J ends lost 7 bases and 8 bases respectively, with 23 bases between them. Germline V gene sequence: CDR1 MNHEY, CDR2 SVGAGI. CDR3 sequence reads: CASTQARGVNYGYTF. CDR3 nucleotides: TGTGCCAGCACTCAGGCCAGGGGAGTCAATTACGGCTACACCTTC.

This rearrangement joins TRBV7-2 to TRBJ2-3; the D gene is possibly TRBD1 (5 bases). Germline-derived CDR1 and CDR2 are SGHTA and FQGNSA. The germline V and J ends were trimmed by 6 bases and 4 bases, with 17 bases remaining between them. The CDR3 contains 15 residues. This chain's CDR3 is CASRPVGREPDTQYF. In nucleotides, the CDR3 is TGTGCCAGCAGACCTGTAGGCAGGGAACCAGATACGCAGTATTTT.

CDR3 loop: CASSPRGDRELFF. The CDR3 DNA reads as TGTGCCAGCTCACCCAGGGGGGACCGGGAGCTGTTTTTT. This rearrangement joins TRBV18 to TRBJ2-2, with a possible D match to TRBD1 (7 bases). The V end lost 3 bases, the J end lost 9 bases, and 11 bases lay between the germline ends. Germline assignment: CDR1 KGHSH and CDR2 LQKENI. This CDR3 is 13 amino acids long.

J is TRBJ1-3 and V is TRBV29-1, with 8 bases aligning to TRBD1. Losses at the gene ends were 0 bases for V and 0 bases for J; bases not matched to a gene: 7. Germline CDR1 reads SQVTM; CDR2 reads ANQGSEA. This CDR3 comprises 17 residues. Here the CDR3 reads CSVEDLQGAISGNTIYF. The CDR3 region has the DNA TGCAGCGTTGAAGATTTGCAGGGGGCCATCTCTGGAAACACCATATATTTT. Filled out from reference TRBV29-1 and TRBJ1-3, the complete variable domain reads SAVISQKPSRDICQRGTSLTIQCQVDSQVTMMFWYRQQPGQSLTLIATANQGSEATYESGFVIDKFPISRPNLTFSTLTVSNMSPEDSSIYLCSVEDLQGAISGNTIYFGEGSWLTVV.

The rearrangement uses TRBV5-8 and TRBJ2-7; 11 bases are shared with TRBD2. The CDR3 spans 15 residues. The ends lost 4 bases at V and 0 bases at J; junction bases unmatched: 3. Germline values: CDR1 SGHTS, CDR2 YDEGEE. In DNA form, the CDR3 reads TGTGCCAGCAGCGGCGGACTAGCGGGCTCCTACGAGCAGTACTTC. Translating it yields CASSGGLAGSYEQYF.

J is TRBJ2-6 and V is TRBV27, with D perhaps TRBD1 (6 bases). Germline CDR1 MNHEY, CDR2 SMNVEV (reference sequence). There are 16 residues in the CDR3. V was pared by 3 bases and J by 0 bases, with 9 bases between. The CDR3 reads CASSLVGASGANVLTF. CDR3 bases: TGTGCCAGCAGTTTGGTGGGGGCCTCTGGGGCCAACGTCCTGACTTTC.

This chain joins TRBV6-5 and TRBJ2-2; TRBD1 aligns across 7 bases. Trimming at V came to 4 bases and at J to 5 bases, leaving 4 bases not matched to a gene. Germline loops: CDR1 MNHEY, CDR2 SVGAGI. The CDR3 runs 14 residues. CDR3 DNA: TGTGCCAGCAGTTTACAGGGGATTACCGGGGAGCTGTTTTTT. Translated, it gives CASSLQGITGELFF.

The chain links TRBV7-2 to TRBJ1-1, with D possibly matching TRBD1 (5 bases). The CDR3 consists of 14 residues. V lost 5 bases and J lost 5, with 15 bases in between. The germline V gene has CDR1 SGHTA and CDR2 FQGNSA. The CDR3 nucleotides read TGTGCCAGCAGCCCTGATAGGGGTGGGACTGAAGCTTTCTTT. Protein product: CASSPDRGGTEAFF. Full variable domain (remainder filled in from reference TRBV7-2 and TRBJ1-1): GAGVSQSPSNKVTEKGKDVELRCDPISGHTALYWYRQSLGQGLEFLIYFQGNSAPDKSGLPSDRFSAERTGGSVSTLTIQRTQQEDSAVYLCASSPDRGGTEAFFGQGTRLTVV.

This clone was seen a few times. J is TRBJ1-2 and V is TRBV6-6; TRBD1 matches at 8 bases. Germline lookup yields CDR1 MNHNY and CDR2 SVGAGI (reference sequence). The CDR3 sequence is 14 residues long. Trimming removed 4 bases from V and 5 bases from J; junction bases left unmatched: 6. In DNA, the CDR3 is TGTGCCAGCAGTTCCGGACAGGGAGTTTATGGCTACACCTTC. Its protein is CASSSGQGVYGYTF.

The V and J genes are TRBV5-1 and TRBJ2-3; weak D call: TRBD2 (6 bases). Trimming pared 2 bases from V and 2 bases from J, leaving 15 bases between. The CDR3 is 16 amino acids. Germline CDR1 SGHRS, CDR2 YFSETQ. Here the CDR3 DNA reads TGCGCCAGCAGCTTTTCTTTAGTGGGACTCACAGATACGCAGTATTTT. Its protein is CASSFSLVGLTDTQYF.

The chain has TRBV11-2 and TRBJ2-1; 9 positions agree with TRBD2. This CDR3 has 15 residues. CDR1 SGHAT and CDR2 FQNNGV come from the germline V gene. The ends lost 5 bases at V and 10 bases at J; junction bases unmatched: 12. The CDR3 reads CASSPTAGGQGEQFF. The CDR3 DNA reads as TGTGCCAGCAGCCCCACGGCGGGGGGGCAAGGAGAGCAGTTCTTC.

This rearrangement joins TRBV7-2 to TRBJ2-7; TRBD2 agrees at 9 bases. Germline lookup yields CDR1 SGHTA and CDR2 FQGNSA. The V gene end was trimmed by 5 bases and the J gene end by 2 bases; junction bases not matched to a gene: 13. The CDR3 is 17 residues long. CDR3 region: CASSVQGAGGRTYEQYF. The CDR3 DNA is TGTGCCAGCAGCGTCCAAGGGGCGGGGGGGAGGACCTACGAGCAGTACTTC. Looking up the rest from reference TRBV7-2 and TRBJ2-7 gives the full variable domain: GAGVSQSPSNKVTEKGKDVELRCDPISGHTALYWYRQSLGQGLEFLIYFQGNSAPDKSGLPSDRFSAERTGGSVSTLTIQRTQQEDSAVYLCASSVQGAGGRTYEQYFGPGTRLTVT.

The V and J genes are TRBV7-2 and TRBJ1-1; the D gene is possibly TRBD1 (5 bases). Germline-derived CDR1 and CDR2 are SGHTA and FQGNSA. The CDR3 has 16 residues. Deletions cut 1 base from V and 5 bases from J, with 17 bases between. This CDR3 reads CASSLGRDSPWTEAFF. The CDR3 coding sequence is TGTGCCAGCAGCTTAGGCCGGGACTCACCTTGGACTGAAGCTTTCTTT.

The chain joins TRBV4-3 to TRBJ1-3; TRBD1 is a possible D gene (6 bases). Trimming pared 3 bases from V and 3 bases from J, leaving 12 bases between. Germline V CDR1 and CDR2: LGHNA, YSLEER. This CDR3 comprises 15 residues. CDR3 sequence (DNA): TGCGCCAGCAGCCATTCAACAGGGAGTGGAAACACCATATATTTT. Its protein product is CASSHSTGSGNTIYF.

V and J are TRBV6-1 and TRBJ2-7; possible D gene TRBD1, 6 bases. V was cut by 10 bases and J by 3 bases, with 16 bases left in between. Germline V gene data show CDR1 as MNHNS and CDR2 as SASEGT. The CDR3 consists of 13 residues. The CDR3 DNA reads TGTGCCACCGAACGACAGGATTTCTACGAGCAGTACTTC. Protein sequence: CATERQDFYEQYF.

CDR3 in amino acids: CAWSDGLPGELFF. The CDR3 region has the DNA TGTGCCTGGAGTGATGGGCTTCCCGGGGAGCTGTTTTTT. This sequence joins TRBV30 and TRBJ2-2; D ambiguous. The CDR3 runs 13 residues. CDR1 and CDR2 (germline): GTSNPN, SVGIG (reference sequence). The ends were cut back, 1 base at V and 6 bases at J, with 9 bases in the middle.

Here the CDR3 reads CASSSRGSGTEAFF. Written as DNA, the CDR3 is TGTGCCAGCAGTTCACGGGGTTCGGGCACTGAAGCTTTCTTT. This chain joins TRBV27 and TRBJ1-1; D unclear. This CDR3 is built from 14 residues. The V and J ends lost 4 bases and 4 bases respectively, with 13 bases between them. Germline CDR1 reads MNHEY; CDR2 reads SMNVEV (reference sequence).

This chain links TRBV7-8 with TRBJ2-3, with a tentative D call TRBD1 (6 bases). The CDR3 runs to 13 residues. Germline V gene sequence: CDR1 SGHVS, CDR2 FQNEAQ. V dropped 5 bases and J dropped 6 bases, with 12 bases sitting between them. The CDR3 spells CASSTQGADTQYF. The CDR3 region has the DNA TGTGCCAGCAGCACACAGGGCGCCGATACGCAGTATTTT.

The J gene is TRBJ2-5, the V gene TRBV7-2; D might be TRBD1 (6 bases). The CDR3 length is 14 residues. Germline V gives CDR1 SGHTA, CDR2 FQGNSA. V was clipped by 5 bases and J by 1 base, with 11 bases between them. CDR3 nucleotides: TGTGCCAGCAGCCCCGGGACACCCCAAGAGACCCAGTACTTC. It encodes CASSPGTPQETQYF. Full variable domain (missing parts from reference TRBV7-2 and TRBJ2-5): GAGVSQSPSNKVTEKGKDVELRCDPISGHTALYWYRQSLGQGLEFLIYFQGNSAPDKSGLPSDRFSAERTGGSVSTLTIQRTQQEDSAVYLCASSPGTPQETQYFGPGTRLLVL.

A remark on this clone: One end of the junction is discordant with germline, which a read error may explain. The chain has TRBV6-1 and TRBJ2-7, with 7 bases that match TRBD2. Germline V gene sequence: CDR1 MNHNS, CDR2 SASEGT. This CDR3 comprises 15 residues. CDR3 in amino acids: CASSKASGGSYEQYF. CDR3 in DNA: TGTGCCAGCAGTAAAGCTAGCGGCGGCTCCTACGAGCAGTACTTC.

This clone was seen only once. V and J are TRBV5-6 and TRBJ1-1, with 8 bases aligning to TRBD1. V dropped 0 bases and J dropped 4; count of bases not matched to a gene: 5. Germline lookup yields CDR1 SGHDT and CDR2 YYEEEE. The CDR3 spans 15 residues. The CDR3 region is CASSLAKQGGTEAFF. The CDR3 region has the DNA TGTGCCAGCAGCTTGGCTAAACAGGGGGGCACTGAAGCTTTCTTT.

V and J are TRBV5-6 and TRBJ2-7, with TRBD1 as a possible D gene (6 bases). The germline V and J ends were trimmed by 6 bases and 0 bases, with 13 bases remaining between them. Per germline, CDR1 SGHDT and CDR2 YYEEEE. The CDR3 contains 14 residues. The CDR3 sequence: CASKVGDNSYEQYF. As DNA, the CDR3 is TGTGCCAGCAAAGTCGGGGACAACTCCTACGAGCAGTACTTC.

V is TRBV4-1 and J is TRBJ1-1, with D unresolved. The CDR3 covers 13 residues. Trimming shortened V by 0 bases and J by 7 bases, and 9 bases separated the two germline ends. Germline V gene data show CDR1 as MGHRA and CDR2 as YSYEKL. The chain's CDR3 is CASSQEQISEAFF. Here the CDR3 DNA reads TGCGCCAGCAGCCAAGAACAGATTAGTGAAGCTTTCTTT.

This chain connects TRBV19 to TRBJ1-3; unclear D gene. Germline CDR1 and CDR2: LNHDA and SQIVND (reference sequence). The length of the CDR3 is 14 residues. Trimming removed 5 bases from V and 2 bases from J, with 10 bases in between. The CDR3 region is CASSHGGAGNTIYF. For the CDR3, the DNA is TGTGCCAGTAGTCACGGCGGGGCTGGAAACACCATATATTTT.

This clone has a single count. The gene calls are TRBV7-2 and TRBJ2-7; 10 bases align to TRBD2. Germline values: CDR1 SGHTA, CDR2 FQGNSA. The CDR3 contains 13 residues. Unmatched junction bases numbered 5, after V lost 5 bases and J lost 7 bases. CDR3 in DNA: TGTGCCAGCAGCCGGAGCGGGGGGGAAGAGCAGTACTTC. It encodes CASSRSGGEEQYF.

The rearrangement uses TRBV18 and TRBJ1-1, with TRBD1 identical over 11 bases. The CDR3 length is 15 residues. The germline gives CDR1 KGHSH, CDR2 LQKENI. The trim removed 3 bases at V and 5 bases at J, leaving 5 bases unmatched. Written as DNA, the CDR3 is TGTGCCAGCTCACCTGGACAGGGGGCGCAAACTGAAGCTTTCTTT. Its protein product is CASSPGQGAQTEAFF.

DNA for the CDR3: TGTGCCAGCAGCTCCTACAGGGGGGTGAACACCGGGGAGCTGTTTTTT. It encodes CASSSYRGVNTGELFF. V and J are TRBV7-2 and TRBJ2-2; the match to TRBD1 covers 8 bases. V was clipped by 4 bases and J by 1 base; unmatched bases: 5. Germline CDR1 reads SGHTA; CDR2 reads FQGNSA. The CDR3 totals 16 residues.

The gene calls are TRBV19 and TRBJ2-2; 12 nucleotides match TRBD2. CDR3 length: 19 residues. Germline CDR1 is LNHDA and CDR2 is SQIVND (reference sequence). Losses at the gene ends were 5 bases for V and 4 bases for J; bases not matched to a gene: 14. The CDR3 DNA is TGTGCCAGTAGTGACCTTGGGGCTAGCGGGGGGGCTGGCACCGGGGAGCTGTTTTTT. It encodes CASSDLGASGGAGTGELFF.

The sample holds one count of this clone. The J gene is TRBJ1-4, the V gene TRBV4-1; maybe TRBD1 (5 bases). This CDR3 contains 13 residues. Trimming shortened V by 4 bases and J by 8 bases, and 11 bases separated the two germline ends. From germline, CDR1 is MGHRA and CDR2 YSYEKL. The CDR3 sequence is CASSRLRGEKLFF. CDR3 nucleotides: TGCGCCAGCAGCCGCCTTAGGGGAGAAAAACTGTTTTTT.